Listed below are T cell receptor beta chains from one sample, sequenced in a study of PD-1 blockade in classical Hodgkin lymphoma. Produced via immunoSEQ multiplex PCR; TCRdb's table is partial and in-frame only. The table includes 20,000 to 25,000 clones, 80% detected once. The source material was peripheral blood mononuclear cells (PBMCs), sampled before the second cycle of nivolumab. These receptors were obtained from a human donor with classical Hodgkin lymphoma. Each CDR3 is given with its conserved first and last residue. The D gene is left open where the match is weak. Clone size is shown for a subset of rows, as once, few, many or a class of expanded clone.

>NA|16|TRBJ1-3|NA|TRBV2
CASSEFGGLSGNTIYF
TGTGCCAGCAGTGAATTCGGGGGCCTCTCTGGAAACACCATATATTTT
>NA|15|TRBJ2-7|NA|TRBV6-6
CASITYGGLYYEQYF
TGTGCCAGCATTACATATGGGGGACTTTACTACGAGCAGTACTTC
>medium-sized|13|TRBJ1-5|NA|TRBV19
CASGRTSNQPQHF
TGTGCCAGTGGCAGAACTAGCAATCAGCCCCAGCATTTT
>NA|13|TRBJ2-7|NA|TRBV6-5
CASSRGFSYEQYF
TGTGCCAGCAGTAGAGGATTTTCCTACGAGCAGTACTTC
>few|13|TRBJ1-1|NA|TRBV19
CASSINSNTEAFF
TGTGCCAGTAGTATTAACTCTAACACTGAAGCTTTCTTT
>NA|13|TRBJ1-5|NA|TRBV6-5
CASRWVLNQPQHF
TGTGCCAGCAGGTGGGTCCTAAATCAGCCCCAGCATTTT
>once|15|TRBJ2-3|NA|TRBV5-1
CASSSWTTSRDAQYF
TGCGCCAGCTCTTCTTGGACAACCTCCCGAGATGCGCAGTATTTT
>NA|12|TRBJ1-2|NA|TRBV28
CASSSGNYGYTF
TGTGCCAGCAGTTCTGGGAATTATGGCTACACCTTC
>once|15|TRBJ2-2|NA|TRBV6-1
CASSDRGQSTGELFF
TGTGCCAGCAGTGACCGCGGCCAAAGTACCGGGGAGCTGTTTTTT
>NA|16|TRBJ2-1|NA|TRBV10-1
CASSDSGSVAYNEQFF
TGCGCCAGCAGTGACAGTGGTAGCGTTGCCTACAATGAGCAGTTCTTC
>NA|16|TRBJ2-7|NA|TRBV6-5
CASSYSMGVGAYEQYF
TGTGCCAGCAGTTACTCAATGGGGGTTGGTGCCTACGAGCAGTACTTC
>NA|13|TRBJ2-5|NA|TRBV19
CASSIVIKETQYF
TGTGCCAGTAGTATCGTGATTAAAGAGACCCAGTACTTC